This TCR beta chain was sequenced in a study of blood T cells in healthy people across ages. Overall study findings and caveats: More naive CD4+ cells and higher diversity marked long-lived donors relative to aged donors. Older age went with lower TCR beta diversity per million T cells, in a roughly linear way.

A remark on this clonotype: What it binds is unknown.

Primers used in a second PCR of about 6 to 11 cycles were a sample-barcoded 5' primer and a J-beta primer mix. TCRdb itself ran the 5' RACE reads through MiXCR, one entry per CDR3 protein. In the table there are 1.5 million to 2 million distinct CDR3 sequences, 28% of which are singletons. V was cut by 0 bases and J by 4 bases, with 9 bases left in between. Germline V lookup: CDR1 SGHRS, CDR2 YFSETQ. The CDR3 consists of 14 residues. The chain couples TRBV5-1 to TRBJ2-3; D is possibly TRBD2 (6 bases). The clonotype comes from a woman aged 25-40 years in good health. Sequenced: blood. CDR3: CASSLAGRSDTQYF. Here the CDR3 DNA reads TGCGCCAGCAGCTTGGCCGGGAGATCAGATACGCAGTATTTT.